A selection of T cell receptor beta chains follows, all from one sample in a study of early T cells in non-severe SARS-CoV-2 infection. Each CDR3 protein gets one entry after TCRdb re-called the 5' RACE reads with MiXCR. The data show more than 25,000 distinct CDR3 sequences, with about 4.9% seen just once and approximately 5% held by the top ten. The material was whole blood, obtained at baseline. The receptors shown here come from an adult who was a healthcare worker with PCR-confirmed SARS-CoV-2 infection or an uninfected control (not recorded which). Each CDR3 is given with its conserved first and last residue. A D gene is named only where the DNA matches it firmly. Clone sizes are given selectively: once, few, many, or a class where the clone is expanded.

j_call d_call clone_size v_call cdr3_aa cdr3_nt
TRBJ2-2 TRBD1 many TRBV7-3 CASSPAGTGVTGELFF TGTGCCAGCAGCCCAGCTGGGACAGGGGTGACCGGGGAGCTGTTTTTT
TRBJ2-1 - many TRBV5-3 CARSLVLDYNEQFF TGTGCCAGAAGCTTGGTGCTGGATTACAATGAGCAGTTCTTC
TRBJ2-7 TRBD1 many TRBV20-1 CSARTGGYEQYF TGCAGTGCTAGGACAGGGGGGTACGAGCAGTACTTC
TRBJ1-1 TRBD1 many TRBV19 CASSPTGVMNTEAFF TGTGCCAGTAGTCCAACAGGGGTCATGAACACTGAAGCTTTCTTT
TRBJ1-1 - many TRBV5-6 CASAPQSAKLGSTEAFF TGTGCCAGCGCCCCTCAAAGCGCAAAACTTGGAAGCACTGAAGCTTTCTTT
TRBJ2-1 - many TRBV12-3/TRBV12-4 CASELYNEQFF TGTGCCAGCGAGCTATACAATGAGCAGTTCTTC
TRBJ1-3 - few TRBV5-1 CASSLNSENTIYF TGCGCCAGCAGCCTCAACAGCGAAAACACCATATATTTT
TRBJ2-6 - many TRBV11-1 CASSRLGFSGANVLTF TGTGCCAGCAGCCGCCTTGGTTTCTCTGGGGCCAACGTCCTGACTTTC
TRBJ1-1 - many TRBV15 CATSRGTDWNTEAFF TGTGCCACCAGCAGAGGGACGGACTGGAACACTGAAGCTTTCTTT
TRBJ2-3 - many TRBV5-4 CASSLGGPARDTQYF TGTGCCAGCAGCTTGGGTGGCCCAGCGCGTGATACGCAGTATTTT
TRBJ2-6 - medium-sized TRBV18 CASSPDYSGANVLTF TGTGCCAGCTCACCCGACTACTCTGGGGCCAACGTCCTGACTTTC
TRBJ2-5 TRBD2 - TRBV2 CASRERENQETQYF TGTGCCAGCAGGGAGCGGGAGAACCAAGAGACCCAGTACTTC
TRBJ2-5 TRBD1 many TRBV7-2 CASSFPDRGETQYF TGTGCCAGCAGCTTCCCTGACAGGGGAGAGACCCAGTACTTC
TRBJ2-7 TRBD2 many TRBV12-3/TRBV12-4 CASSAGTSGLIYEQYF TGTGCCAGCAGTGCCGGGACTAGCGGCTTAATCTACGAGCAGTACTTC
TRBJ2-1 TRBD2 many TRBV20-1 CSAIKNLRTSGGSDEQFF TGCAGTGCCATAAAAAACCTTAGGACTAGCGGGGGTTCCGATGAGCAGTTCTTC
TRBJ2-1 TRBD2 many TRBV27 CASSTLAGGINEQFF TGTGCCAGCAGTACCCTAGCGGGAGGGATCAATGAGCAGTTCTTC
TRBJ1-2 - - TRBV6-5 CASNPSVWDGYYGYTF TGTGCCAGCAATCCCTCGGTGTGGGATGGTTACTATGGCTACACCTTC
TRBJ2-1 - many TRBV11-2 CASSLGLQIGDEQFF TGTGCCAGCAGCTTAGGTCTTCAGATCGGGGATGAGCAGTTCTTC
TRBJ2-5 - few TRBV4-3 CASSQGSETQYF TGCGCCAGCAGCCAAGGGTCAGAGACCCAGTACTTC
TRBJ2-1 TRBD2 many TRBV6-5 CASSYLAGVYEQFF TGTGCCAGCAGTTATCTAGCGGGAGTTTATGAGCAGTTCTTC
TRBJ2-7 - - TRBV15 CATSRDREGSYEQYF TGTGCCACCAGCAGAGATCGAGAGGGATCCTACGAGCAGTACTTC
TRBJ2-7 TRBD2 many TRBV12-3/TRBV12-4 CASKPGLTYEQYF TGTGCCAGCAAACCGGGACTAACCTACGAGCAGTACTTC